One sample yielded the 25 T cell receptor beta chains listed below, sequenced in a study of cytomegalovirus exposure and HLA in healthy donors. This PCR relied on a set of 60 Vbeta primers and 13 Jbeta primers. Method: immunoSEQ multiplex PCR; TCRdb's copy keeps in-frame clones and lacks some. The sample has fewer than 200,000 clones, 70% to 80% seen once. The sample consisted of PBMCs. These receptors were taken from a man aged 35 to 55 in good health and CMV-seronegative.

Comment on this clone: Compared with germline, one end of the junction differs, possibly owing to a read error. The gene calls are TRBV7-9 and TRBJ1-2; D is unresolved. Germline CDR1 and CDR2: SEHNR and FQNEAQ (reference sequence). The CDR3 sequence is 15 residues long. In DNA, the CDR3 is TGTTCCAGCAGCTTATCTAACGATGGTGGCTATGGCTACACCTTC. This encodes CSSSLSNDGGYGYTF.

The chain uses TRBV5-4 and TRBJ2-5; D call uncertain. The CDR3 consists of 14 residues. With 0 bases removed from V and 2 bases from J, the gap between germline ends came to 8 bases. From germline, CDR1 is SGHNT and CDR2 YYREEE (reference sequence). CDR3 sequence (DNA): TGTGCCAGCAGCTTGGTTGACAAGCAAGAGACCCAGTACTTC. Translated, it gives CASSLVDKQETQYF.

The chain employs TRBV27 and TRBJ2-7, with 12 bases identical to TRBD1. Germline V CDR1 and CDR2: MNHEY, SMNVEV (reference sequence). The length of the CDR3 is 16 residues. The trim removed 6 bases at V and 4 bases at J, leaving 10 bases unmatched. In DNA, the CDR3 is TGTGCCAGCAGCGATATTGGGACAGGGGGCATATACGAGCAGTACTTC. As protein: CASSDIGTGGIYEQYF.

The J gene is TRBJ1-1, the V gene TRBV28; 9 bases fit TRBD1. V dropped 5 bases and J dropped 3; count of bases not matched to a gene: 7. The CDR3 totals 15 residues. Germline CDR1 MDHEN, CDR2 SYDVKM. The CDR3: CASSPTGTGYTEAFF. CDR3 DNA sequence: TGTGCCAGCAGTCCTACCGGGACAGGGTACACTGAAGCTTTCTTT.

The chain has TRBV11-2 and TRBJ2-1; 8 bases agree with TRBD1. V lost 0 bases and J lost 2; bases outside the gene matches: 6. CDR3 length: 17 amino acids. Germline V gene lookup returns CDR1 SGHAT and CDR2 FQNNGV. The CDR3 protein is CASSLEYDRGPYNEQFF. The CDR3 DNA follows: TGTGCCAGCAGCTTAGAATACGACAGGGGCCCCTACAATGAGCAGTTCTTC.

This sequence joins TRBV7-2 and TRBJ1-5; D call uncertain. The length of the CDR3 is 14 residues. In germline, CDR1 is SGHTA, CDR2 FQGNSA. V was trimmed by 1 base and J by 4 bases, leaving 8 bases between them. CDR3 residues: CASSLGQINQPQHF. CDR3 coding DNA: TGTGCCAGCAGCTTAGGGCAGATTAATCAGCCCCAGCATTTT.

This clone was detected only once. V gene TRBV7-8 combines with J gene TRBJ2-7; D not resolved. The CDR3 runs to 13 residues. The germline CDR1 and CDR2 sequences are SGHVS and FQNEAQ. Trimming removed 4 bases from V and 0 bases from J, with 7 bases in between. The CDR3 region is CASSSTVSYEQYF. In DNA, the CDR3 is TGTGCCAGCAGCTCCACGGTCTCCTACGAGCAGTACTTC. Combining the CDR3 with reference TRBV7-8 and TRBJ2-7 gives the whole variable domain GAGVSQSPRYKVAKRGQDVALRCDPISGHVSLFWYQQALGQGPEFLTYFQNEAQLDKSGLPSDRFFAERPEGSVSTLKIQRTQQEDSAVYLCASSSTVSYEQYFGPGTRLTVT.

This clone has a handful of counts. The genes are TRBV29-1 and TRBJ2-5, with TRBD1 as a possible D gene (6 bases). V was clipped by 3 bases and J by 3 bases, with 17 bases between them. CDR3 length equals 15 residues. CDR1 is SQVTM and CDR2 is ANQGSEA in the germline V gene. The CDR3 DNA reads TGCAGCGTTGAGGCCCGGACCAGGGGTGAAGAGACCCAGTACTTC. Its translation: CSVEARTRGEETQYF. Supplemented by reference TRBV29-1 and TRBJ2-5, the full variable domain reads SAVISQKPSRDICQRGTSLTIQCQVDSQVTMMFWYRQQPGQSLTLIATANQGSEATYESGFVIDKFPISRPNLTFSTLTVSNMSPEDSSIYLCSVEARTRGEETQYFGPGTRLLVL.

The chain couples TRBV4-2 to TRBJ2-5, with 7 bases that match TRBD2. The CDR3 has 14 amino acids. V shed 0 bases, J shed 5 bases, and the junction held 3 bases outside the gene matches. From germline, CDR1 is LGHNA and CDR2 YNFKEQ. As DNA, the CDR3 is TGTGCCAGCAGCCAAGAATGGGGGGGGGAGACCCAGTACTTC. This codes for CASSQEWGGETQYF.

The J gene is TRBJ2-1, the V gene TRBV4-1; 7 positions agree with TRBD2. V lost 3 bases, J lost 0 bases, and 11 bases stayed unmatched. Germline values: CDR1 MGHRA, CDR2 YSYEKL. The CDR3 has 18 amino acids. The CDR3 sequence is CASSHRRPSGSSYNEQFF. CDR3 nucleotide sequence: TGCGCCAGCAGCCACAGACGTCCTAGCGGTAGCTCCTACAATGAGCAGTTCTTC.

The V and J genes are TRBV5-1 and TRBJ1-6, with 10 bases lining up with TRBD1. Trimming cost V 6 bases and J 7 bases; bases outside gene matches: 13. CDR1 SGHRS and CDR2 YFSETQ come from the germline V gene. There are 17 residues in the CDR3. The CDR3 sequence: CASTRQGADSGNSPLHF. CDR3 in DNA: TGCGCCAGCACTCGACAGGGGGCGGATTCTGGGAATTCACCCCTCCACTTT.

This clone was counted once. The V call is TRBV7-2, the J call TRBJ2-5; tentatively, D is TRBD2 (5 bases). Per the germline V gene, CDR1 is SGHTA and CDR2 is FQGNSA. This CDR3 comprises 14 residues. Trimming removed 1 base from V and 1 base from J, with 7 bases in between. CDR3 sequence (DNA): TGTGCCAGCAGCTTAGTACGGGGCCAAGAGACCCAGTACTTC. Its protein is CASSLVRGQETQYF.

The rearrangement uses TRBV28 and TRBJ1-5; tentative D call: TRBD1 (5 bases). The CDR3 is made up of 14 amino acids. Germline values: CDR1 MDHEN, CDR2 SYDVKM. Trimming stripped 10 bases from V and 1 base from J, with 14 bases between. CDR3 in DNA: TGTGCCACCAAAGAAGACAGAAGCAATCAGCCCCAGCATTTT. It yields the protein CATKEDRSNQPQHF.

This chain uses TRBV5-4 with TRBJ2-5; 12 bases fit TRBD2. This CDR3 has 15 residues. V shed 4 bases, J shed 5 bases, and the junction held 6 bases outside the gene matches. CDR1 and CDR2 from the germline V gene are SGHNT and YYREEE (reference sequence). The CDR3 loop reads CASSATSGSEETQYF. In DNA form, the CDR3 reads TGTGCCAGCAGCGCGACTAGCGGGAGTGAGGAGACCCAGTACTTC.

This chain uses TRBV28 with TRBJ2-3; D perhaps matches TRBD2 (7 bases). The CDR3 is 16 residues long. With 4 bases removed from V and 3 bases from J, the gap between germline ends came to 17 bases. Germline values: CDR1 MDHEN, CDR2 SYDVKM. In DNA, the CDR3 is TGTGCCAGCAGTTCCGTCGCGGGGGCCGGGACAGATACGCAGTATTTT. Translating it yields CASSSVAGAGTDTQYF.

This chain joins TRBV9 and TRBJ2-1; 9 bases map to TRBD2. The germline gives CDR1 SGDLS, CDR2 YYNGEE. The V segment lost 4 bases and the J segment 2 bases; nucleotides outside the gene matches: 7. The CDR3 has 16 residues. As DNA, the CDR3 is TGTGCCAGCAGCTTAGCGGGAGTCCCACCCTACAATGAGCAGTTCTTC. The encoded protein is CASSLAGVPPYNEQFF. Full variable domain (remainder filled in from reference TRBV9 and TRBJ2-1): DSGVTQTPKHLITATGQRVTLRCSPRSGDLSVYWYQQSLDQGLQFLIQYYNGEERAKGNILERFSAQQFPDLHSELNLSSLELGDSALYFCASSLAGVPPYNEQFFGPGTRLTVL.

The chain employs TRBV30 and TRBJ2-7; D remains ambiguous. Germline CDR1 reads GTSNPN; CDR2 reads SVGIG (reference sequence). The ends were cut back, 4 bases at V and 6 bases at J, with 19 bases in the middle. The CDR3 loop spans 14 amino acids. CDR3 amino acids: CAWNPALFSGEQYF. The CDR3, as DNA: TGTGCCTGGAATCCGGCCCTTTTTTCGGGCGAGCAGTACTTC.

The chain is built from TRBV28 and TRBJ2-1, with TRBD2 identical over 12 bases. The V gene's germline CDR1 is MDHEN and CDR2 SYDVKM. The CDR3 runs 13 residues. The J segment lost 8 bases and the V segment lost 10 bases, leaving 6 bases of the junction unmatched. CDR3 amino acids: CATLTSGSYEQFF. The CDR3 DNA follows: TGTGCCACCTTGACTAGCGGGAGTTATGAGCAGTTCTTC.

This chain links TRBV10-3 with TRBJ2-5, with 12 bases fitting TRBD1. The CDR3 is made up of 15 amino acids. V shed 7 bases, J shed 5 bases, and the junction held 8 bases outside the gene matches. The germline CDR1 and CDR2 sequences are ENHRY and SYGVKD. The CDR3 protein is CAINPGQGAPETQYF. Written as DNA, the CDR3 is TGTGCCATCAATCCGGGACAGGGGGCCCCCGAGACCCAGTACTTC.

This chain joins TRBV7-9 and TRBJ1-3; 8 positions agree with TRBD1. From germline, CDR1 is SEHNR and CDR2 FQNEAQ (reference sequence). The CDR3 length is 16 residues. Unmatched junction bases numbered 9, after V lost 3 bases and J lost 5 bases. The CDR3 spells CASSLSRTGFRNTIYF. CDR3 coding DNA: TGTGCCAGCAGCTTGTCCCGGACAGGGTTTAGAAACACCATATATTTT. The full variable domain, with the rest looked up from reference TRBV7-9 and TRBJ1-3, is DTGVSQNPRHKITKRGQNVTFRCDPISEHNRLYWYRQTLGQGPEFLTYFQNEAQLEKSRLLSDRFSAERPKGSFSTLEIQRTEQGDSAMYLCASSLSRTGFRNTIYFGEGSWLTVV.

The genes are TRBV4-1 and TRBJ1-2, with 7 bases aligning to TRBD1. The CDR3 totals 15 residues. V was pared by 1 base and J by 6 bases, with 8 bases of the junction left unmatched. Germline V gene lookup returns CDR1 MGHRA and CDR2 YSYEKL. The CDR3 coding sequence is TGCGCCAGCAGCCAAGGACGGACAACAGGGGATGGCTACACCTTC. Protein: CASSQGRTTGDGYTF.

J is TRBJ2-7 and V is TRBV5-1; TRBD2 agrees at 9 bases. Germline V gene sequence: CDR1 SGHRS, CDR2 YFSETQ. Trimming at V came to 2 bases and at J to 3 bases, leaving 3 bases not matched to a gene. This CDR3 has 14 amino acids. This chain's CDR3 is CASSFWREGYEQYF. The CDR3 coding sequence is TGCGCCAGCAGCTTCTGGCGGGAGGGCTACGAGCAGTACTTC.

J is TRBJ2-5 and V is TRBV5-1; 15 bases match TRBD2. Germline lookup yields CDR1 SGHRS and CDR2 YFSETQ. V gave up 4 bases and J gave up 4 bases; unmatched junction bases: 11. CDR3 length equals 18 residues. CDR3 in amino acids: CASSGGLAGGVIGETQYF. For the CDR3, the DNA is TGCGCCAGCAGCGGGGGACTAGCGGGAGGCGTGATAGGAGAGACCCAGTACTTC.

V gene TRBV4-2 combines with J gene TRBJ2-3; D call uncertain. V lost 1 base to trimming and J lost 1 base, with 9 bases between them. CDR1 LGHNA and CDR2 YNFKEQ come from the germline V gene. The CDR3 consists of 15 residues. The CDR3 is CASSQVSLGTDTQYF. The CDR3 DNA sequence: TGTGCCAGCAGCCAAGTTTCTCTTGGCACAGATACGCAGTATTTT.

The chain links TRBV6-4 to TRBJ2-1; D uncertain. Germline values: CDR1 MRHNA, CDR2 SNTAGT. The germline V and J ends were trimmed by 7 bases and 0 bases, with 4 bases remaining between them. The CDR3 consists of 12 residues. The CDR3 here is CASTSSYNEQFF. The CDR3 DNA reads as TGTGCCAGCACCAGCTCCTACAATGAGCAGTTCTTC.